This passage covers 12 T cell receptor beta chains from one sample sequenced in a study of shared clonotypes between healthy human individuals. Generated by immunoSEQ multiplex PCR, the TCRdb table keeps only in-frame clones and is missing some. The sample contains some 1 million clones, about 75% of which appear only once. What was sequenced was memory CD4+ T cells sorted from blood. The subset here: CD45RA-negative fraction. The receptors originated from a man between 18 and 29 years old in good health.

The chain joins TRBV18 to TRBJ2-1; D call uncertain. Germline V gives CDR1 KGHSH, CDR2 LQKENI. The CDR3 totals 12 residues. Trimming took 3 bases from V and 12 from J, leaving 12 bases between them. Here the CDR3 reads CASSPPDRVQFF. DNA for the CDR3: TGTGCCAGCTCACCTCCGGATAGGGTGCAGTTCTTC.

The CDR3 loop is CASSLVGGGGYGYTF. CDR3 nucleotide sequence: TGTGCCAGCAGCTTGGTCGGGGGCGGAGGATATGGCTACACCTTC. The chain links TRBV5-8 to TRBJ1-2; perhaps TRBD1 as D (6 bases). This CDR3 is 15 amino acids long. Looked up from germline, CDR1 is SGHTS and CDR2 is YDEGEE. V was cut by 0 bases and J by 5 bases, with 14 bases left in between.

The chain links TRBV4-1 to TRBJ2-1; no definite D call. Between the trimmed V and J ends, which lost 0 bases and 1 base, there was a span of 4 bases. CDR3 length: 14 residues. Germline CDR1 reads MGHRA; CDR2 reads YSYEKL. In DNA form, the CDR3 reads TGCGCCAGCAGCCAAGAGGAGTCCTACAATGAGCAGTTCTTC. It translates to CASSQEESYNEQFF.

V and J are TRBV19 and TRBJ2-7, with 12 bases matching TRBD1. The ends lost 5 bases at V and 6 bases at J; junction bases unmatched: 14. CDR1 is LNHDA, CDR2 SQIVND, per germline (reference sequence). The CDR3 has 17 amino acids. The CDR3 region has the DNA TGTGCCAGTAGTGGACCGGGACAGGGGGCCCAAACTCGCGAGCAGTACTTC. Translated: CASSGPGQGAQTREQYF. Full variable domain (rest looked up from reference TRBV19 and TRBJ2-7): DGGITQSPKYLFRKEGQNVTLSCEQNLNHDAMYWYRQDPGQGLRLIYYSQIVNDFQKGDIAEGYSVSREKKESFPLTVTSAQKNPTAFYLCASSGPGQGAQTREQYFGPGTRLTVT.

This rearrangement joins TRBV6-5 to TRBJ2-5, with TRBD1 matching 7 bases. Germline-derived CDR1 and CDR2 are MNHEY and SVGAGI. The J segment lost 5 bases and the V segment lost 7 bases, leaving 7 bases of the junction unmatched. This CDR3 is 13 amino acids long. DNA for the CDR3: TGTGCCAGCAAAAGAGGGGGCCGGGAGACCCAGTACTTC. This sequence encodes CASKRGGRETQYF.

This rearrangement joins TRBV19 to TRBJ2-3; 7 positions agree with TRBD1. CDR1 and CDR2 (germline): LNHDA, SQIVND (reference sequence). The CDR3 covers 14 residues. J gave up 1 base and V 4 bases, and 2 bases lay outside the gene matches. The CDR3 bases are TGTGCCAGTAGTACGGGGACAGGCACAGATACGCAGTATTTT. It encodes CASSTGTGTDTQYF. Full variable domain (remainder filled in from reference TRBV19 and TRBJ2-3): DGGITQSPKYLFRKEGQNVTLSCEQNLNHDAMYWYRQDPGQGLRLIYYSQIVNDFQKGDIAEGYSVSREKKESFPLTVTSAQKNPTAFYLCASSTGTGTDTQYFGPGTRLTVL.

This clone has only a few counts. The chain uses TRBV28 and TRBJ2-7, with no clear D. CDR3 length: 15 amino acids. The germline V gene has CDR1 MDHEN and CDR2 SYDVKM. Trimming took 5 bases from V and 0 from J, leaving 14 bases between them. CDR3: CASSREVKSSYEQYF. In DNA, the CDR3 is TGTGCCAGCAGTCGCGAGGTGAAGAGCTCCTACGAGCAGTACTTC.

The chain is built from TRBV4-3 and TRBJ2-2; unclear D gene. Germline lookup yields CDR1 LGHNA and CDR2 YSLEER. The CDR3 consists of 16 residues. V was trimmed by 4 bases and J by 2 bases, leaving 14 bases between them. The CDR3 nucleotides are TGCGCCAGCAGCCCGAGGACGGTACCAAACACCGGGGAGCTGTTTTTT. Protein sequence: CASSPRTVPNTGELFF.

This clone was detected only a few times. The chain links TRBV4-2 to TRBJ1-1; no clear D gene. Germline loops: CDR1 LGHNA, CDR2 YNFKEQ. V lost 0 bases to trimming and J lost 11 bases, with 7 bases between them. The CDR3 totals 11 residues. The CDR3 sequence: CASSQERAAFF. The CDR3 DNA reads TGTGCCAGCAGCCAAGAAAGGGCCGCTTTCTTT.

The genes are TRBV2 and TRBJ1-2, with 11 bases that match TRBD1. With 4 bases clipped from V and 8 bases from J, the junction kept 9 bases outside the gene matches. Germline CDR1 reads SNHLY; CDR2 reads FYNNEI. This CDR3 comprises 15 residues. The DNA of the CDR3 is TGTGCCAGCAGTGGTGGGACAGGGGGGGCCGAGGGCTACACCTTC. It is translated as CASSGGTGGAEGYTF. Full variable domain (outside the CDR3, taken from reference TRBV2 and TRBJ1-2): EPEVTQTPSHQVTQMGQEVILRCVPISNHLYFYWYRQILGQKVEFLVSFYNNEISEKSEIFDDQFSVERPDGSNFTLKIRSTKLEDSAMYFCASSGGTGGAEGYTFGSGTRLTVV.

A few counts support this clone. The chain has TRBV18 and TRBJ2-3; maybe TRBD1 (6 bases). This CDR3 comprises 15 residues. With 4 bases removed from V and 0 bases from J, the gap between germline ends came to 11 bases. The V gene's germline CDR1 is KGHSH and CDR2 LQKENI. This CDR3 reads CASSLRTESTDTQYF. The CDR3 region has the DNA TGTGCCAGCTCACTACGGACAGAGAGCACAGATACGCAGTATTTT. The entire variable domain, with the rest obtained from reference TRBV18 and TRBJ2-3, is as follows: NAGVMQNPRHLVRRRGQEARLRCSPMKGHSHVYWYRQLPEEGLKFMVYLQKENIIDESGMPKERFSAEFPKEGPSILRIQQVVRGDSAAYFCASSLRTESTDTQYFGPGTRLTVL.

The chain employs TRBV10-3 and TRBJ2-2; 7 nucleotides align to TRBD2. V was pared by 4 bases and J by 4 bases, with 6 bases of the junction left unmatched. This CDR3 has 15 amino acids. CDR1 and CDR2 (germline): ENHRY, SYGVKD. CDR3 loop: CAISGGGSSTGELFF. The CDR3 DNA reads TGTGCCATCAGTGGGGGCGGGAGTAGCACCGGGGAGCTGTTTTTT.